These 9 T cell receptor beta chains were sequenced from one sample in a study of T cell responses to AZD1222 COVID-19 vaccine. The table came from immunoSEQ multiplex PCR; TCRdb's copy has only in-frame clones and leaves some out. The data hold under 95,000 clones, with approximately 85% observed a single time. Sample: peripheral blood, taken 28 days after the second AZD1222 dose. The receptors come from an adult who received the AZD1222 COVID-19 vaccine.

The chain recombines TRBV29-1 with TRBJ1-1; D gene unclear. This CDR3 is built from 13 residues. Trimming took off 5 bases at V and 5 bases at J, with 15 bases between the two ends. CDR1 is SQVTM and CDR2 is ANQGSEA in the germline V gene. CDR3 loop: CSVYAPPLTEAFF. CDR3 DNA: TGCAGCGTTTATGCCCCCCCGCTGACTGAAGCTTTCTTT.

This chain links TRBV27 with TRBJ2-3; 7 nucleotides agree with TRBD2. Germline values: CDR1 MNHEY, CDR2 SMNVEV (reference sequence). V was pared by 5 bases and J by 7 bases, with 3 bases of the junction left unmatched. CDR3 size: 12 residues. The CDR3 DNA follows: TGTGCCAGCAGTCCCGGGGGGTATACGCAGTATTTT. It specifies CASSPGGYTQYF.

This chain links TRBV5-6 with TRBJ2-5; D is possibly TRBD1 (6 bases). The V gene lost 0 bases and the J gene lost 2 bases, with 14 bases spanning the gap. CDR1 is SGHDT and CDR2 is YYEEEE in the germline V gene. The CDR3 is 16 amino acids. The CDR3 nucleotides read TGTGCCAGCAGCTTGGAGGGGACACCTTATCAAGAGACCCAGTACTTC. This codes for CASSLEGTPYQETQYF.

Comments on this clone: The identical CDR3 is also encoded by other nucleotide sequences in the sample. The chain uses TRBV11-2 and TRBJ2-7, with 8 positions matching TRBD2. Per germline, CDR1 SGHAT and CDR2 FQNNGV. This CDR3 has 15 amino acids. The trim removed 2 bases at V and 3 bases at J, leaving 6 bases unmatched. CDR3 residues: CASSLSSGGYYEQYF. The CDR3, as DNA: TGTGCCAGCAGCTTATCCAGCGGGGGATACTACGAGCAGTACTTC.

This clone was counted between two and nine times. As DNA, the CDR3 is TGTGCCAGCAGCTCGTCCCAAGAGACCCAGTACTTC. Translating it yields CASSSSQETQYF. This chain uses TRBV5-4 with TRBJ2-5; D ambiguous. Germline loops: CDR1 SGHNT, CDR2 YYREEE (reference sequence). The CDR3 loop spans 12 amino acids. Deletions cut 3 bases from V and 1 base from J, with 4 bases between.

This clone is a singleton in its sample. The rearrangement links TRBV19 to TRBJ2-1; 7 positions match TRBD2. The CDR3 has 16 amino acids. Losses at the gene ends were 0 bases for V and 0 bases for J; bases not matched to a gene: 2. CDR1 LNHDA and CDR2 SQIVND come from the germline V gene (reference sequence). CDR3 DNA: TGTGCCAGTAGTATAGATGCGGGGGTCTCCTACAATGAGCAGTTCTTC. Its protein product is CASSIDAGVSYNEQFF. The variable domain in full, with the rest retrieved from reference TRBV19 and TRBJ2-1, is DGGITQSPKYLFRKEGQNVTLSCEQNLNHDAMYWYRQDPGQGLRLIYYSQIVNDFQKGDIAEGYSVSREKKESFPLTVTSAQKNPTAFYLCASSIDAGVSYNEQFFGPGTRLTVL.

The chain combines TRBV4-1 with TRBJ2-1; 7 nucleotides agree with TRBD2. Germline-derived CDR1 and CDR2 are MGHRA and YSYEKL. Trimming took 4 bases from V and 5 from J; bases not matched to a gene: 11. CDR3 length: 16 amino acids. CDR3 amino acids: CASSPYGVAGHNEQFF. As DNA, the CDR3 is TGCGCCAGCAGCCCGTACGGGGTAGCGGGCCACAATGAGCAGTTCTTC.

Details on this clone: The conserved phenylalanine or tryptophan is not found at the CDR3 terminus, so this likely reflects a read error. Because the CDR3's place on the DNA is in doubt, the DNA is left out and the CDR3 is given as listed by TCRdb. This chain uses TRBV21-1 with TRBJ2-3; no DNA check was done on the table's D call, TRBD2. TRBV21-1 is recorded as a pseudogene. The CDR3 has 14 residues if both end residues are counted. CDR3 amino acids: CASSNRLAGGQPNL.

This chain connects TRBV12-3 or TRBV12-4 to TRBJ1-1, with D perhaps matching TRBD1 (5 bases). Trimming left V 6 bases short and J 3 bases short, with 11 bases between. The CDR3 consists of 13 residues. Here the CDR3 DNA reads TGTGCCAGCAGCTATAGGGACGACACTGAAGCTTTCTTT. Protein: CASSYRDDTEAFF.